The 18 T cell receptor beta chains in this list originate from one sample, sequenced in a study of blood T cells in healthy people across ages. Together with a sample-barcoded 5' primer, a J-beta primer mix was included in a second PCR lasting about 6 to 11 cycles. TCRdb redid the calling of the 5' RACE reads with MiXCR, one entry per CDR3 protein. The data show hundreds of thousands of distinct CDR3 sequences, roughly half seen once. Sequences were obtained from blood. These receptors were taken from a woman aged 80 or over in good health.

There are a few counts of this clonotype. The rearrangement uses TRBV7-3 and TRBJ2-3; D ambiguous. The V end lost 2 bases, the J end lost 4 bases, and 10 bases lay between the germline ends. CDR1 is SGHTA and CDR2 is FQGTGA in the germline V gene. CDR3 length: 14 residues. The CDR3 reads CASSLGVRPDTQYF. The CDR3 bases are TGTGCCAGCAGCTTAGGGGTTAGGCCAGATACGCAGTATTTT.

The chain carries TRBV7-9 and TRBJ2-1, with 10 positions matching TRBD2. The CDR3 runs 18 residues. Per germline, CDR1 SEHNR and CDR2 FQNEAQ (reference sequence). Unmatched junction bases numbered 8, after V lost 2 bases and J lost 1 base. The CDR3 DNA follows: TGTGCCAGCAGCTTACTAGGCCTGACTAGCGGGTCCTACAATGAGCAGTTCTTC. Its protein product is CASSLLGLTSGSYNEQFF.

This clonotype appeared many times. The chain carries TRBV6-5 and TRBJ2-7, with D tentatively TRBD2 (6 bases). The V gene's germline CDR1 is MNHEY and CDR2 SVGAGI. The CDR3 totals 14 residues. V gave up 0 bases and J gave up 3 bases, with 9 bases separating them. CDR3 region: CASSYSRTNYEQYF. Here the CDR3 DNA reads TGTGCCAGCAGTTACTCGAGGACTAACTACGAGCAGTACTTC.

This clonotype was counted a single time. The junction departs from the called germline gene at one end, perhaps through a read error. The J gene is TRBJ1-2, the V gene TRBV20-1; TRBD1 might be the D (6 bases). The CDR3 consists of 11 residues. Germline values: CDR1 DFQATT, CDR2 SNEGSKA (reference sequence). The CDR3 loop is CSAGEQGGYTF. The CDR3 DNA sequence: TGCAGTGCTGGAGAACAGGGTGGCTACACCTTC.

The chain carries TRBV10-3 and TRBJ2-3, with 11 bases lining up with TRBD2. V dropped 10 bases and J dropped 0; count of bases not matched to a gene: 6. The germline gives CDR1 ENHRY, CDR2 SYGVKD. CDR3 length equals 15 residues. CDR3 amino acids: CATGGLAASTDTQYF. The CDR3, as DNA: TGTGCCACAGGGGGACTAGCGGCTAGCACAGATACGCAGTATTTT.

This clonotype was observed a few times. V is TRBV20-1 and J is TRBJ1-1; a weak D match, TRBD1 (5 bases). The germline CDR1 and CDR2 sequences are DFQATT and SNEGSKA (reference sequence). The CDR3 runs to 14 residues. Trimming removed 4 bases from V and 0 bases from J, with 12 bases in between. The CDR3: CSATQGPLNTEAFF. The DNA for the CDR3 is TGCAGTGCTACCCAGGGACCTCTGAACACTGAAGCTTTCTTT.

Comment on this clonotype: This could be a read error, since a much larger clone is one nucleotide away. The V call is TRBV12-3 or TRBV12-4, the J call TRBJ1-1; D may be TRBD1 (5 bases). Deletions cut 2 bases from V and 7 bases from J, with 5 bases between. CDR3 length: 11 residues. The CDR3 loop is CASSLRGEAFF. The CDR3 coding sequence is TGTGCCAGCAGTTTAAGGGGTGAAGCTTTCTTT.

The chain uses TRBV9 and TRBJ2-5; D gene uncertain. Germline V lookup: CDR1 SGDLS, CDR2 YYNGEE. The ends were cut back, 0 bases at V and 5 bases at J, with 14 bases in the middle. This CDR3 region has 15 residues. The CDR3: CASSVAPLLGETQYF. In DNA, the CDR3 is TGTGCCAGCAGCGTAGCCCCTCTGCTGGGCGAGACCCAGTACTTC. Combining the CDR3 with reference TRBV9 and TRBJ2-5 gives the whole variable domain DSGVTQTPKHLITATGQRVTLRCSPRSGDLSVYWYQQSLDQGLQFLIQYYNGEERAKGNILERFSAQQFPDLHSELNLSSLELGDSALYFCASSVAPLLGETQYFGPGTRLLVL.

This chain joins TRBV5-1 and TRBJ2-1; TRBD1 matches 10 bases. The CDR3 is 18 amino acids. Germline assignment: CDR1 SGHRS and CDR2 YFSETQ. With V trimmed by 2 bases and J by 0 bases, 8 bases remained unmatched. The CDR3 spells CASSFRQGASSSYNEQFF. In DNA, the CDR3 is TGCGCCAGCAGCTTTCGACAGGGGGCCTCGAGCTCCTACAATGAGCAGTTCTTC.

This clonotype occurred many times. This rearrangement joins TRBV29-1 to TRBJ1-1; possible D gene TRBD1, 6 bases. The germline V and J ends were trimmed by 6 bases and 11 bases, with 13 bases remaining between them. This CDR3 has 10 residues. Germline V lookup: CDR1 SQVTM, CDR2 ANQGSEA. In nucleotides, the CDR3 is TGCAGCGTGGGGGGCAGTTACGCTTTCTTT. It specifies CSVGGSYAFF.

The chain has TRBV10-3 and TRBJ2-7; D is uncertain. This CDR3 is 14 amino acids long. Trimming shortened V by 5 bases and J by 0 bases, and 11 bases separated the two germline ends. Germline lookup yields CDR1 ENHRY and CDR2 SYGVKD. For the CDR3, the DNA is TGTGCCATCAGTCCAGGTCTTAGCTCCTACGAGCAGTACTTC. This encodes CAISPGLSSYEQYF.

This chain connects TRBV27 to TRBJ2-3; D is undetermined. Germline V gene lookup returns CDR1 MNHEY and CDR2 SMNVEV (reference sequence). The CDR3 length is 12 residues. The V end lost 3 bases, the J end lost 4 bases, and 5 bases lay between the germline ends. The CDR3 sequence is CASSFRSDTQYF. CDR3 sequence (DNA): TGTGCCAGCAGTTTTAGGTCAGATACGCAGTATTTT.

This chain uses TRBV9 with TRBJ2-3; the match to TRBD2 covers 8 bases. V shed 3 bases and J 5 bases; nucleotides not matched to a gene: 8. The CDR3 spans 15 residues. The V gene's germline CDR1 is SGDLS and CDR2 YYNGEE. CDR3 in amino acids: CASSGTRGAGDTQYF. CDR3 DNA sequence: TGTGCCAGCAGCGGGACGCGGGGGGCTGGAGATACGCAGTATTTT.

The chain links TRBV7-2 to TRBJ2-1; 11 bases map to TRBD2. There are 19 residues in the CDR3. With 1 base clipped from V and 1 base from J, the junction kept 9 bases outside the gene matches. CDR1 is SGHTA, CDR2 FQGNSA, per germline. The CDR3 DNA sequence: TGTGCCAGCAGCTTAGATGTAGCGGGAGGGCCTGGGTCCTACAATGAGCAGTTCTTC. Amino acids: CASSLDVAGGPGSYNEQFF.

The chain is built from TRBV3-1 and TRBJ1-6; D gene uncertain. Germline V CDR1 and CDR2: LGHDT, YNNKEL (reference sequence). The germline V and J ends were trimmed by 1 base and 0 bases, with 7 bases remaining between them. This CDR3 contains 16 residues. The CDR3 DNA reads TGTGCCAGCAGCCAAGGTGTTAGCTCCTATAATTCACCCCTCCACTTT. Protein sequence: CASSQGVSSYNSPLHF.

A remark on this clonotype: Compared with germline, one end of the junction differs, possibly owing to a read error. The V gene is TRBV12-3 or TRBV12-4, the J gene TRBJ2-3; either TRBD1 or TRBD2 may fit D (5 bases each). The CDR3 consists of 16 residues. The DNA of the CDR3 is TGCGCCAGCAGTTTAGGGGCCTTGAGGGTTCTCGATACGCAGTATTTT. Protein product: CASSLGALRVLDTQYF.

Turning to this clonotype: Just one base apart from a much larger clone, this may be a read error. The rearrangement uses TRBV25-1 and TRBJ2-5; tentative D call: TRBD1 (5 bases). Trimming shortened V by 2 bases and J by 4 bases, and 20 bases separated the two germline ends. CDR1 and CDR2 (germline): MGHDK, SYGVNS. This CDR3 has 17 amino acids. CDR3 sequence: CASSERWVRRRGETQYF. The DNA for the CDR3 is TGTGCCAGCAGTGAACGGTGGGTGCGGAGAAGGGGAGAGACCCAGTACTTC.

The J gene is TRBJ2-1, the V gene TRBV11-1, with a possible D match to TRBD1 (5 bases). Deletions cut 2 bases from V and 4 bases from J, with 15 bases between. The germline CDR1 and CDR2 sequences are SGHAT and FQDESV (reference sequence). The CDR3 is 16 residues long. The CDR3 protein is CASSLRRGRGYNEQFF. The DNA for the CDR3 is TGTGCCAGCAGCTTAAGAAGGGGAAGAGGATACAATGAGCAGTTCTTC.